These 20 T cell receptor beta chains were all obtained from the same sample, sequenced in a study of blood T cells in healthy people across ages. Using a J-beta primer mix together with a sample-barcoded 5' primer, a second PCR was run for roughly 7 to 12 cycles. One entry per CDR3 protein, called by TCRdb with MiXCR from the 5' RACE reads. The table records 750,000 to 950,000 distinct CDR3 sequences, 20% to 30% of them present only once. Separately, the same data were catalogued under a study of T cells of mothers and their children.

The sample was blood. The receptors originated from a boy between 10 and 17 years old in good health.

This clonotype was recorded a few times. The chain links TRBV20-1 to TRBJ1-1; D is unresolved. The V gene's germline CDR1 is DFQATT and CDR2 SNEGSKA (reference sequence). There are 12 residues in the CDR3. V was clipped by 2 bases and J by 5 bases, with 9 bases between them. The CDR3 sequence is CSARTWETEAFF. The CDR3 DNA is TGCAGTGCTAGAACCTGGGAGACTGAAGCTTTCTTT.

As to this clonotype: One junction end disagrees with the germline gene, perhaps due to a read error. CDR3 amino acids: CASSPPLRGKVSYEQYF. CDR3 nucleotides: TGCGCTAGCAGCCCTCCCCTGCGGGGAAAGGTCTCCTACGAGCAGTACTTC. V gene TRBV5-1 combines with J gene TRBJ2-7; tentative D call: TRBD2 (6 bases). The germline V gene has CDR1 SGHRS and CDR2 YFSETQ. This CDR3 region has 17 residues.

The sample holds a few counts of this clonotype. The rearrangement joins TRBV5-1 to TRBJ2-7, with TRBD2 as a possible D gene (5 bases). This CDR3 region has 14 residues. In germline, CDR1 is SGHRS, CDR2 YFSETQ. Trimming stripped 1 base from V and 6 bases from J, with 14 bases between. The chain's CDR3 is CASSLIRGYSEQYF. The CDR3 nucleotides are TGCGCCAGCAGCTTGATTAGAGGGTACTCCGAGCAGTACTTC.

The genes are TRBV5-5 and TRBJ2-7, with unresolved D. The CDR3 has 12 amino acids. The germline V gene has CDR1 SGHKS and CDR2 YYEKEE (reference sequence). V was trimmed by 5 bases and J by 3 bases, leaving 9 bases between them. CDR3 sequence (DNA): TGTGCCAGCAGTCAGATCAGCTACGAGCAGTACTTC. This translates into CASSQISYEQYF.

This clonotype has only a few counts. The rearrangement uses TRBV5-1 and TRBJ1-4; 7 nucleotides match TRBD1. The CDR3 is 16 residues long. CDR1 and CDR2 (germline): SGHRS, YFSETQ. Unmatched junction bases numbered 6, after V lost 4 bases and J lost 0 bases. The CDR3 here is CASSTGQVATNEKLFF. CDR3 nucleotide sequence: TGCGCCAGCAGCACCGGACAGGTTGCAACTAATGAAAAACTGTTTTTT.

The chain recombines TRBV11-2 with TRBJ2-3, with D perhaps TRBD1 (6 bases). The length of the CDR3 is 16 residues. The V gene lost 6 bases and the J gene lost 0 bases, with 16 bases spanning the gap. CDR1 is SGHAT, CDR2 FQNNGV, per germline. This chain's CDR3 is CASSPGASISTDTQYF. CDR3 sequence (DNA): TGTGCCAGCAGTCCAGGGGCGTCTATTAGCACAGATACGCAGTATTTT.

The genes are TRBV7-2 and TRBJ2-1; TRBD2 matches at 12 bases. The CDR3 spans 16 residues. CDR1 SGHTA and CDR2 FQGNSA come from the germline V gene. The V gene end was trimmed by 1 base and the J gene end by 12 bases; junction bases not matched to a gene: 10. CDR3 protein: CASSLVRLAGGFLQFF. The CDR3 DNA reads as TGTGCCAGCAGCTTAGTGCGTCTAGCGGGAGGGTTTTTGCAGTTCTTC.

The rearrangement links TRBV5-5 to TRBJ1-2, with a possible D match to TRBD1 (5 bases). V gave up 5 bases and J gave up 7 bases, with 15 bases separating them. Germline values: CDR1 SGHKS, CDR2 YYEKEE (reference sequence). The CDR3 consists of 13 residues. CDR3 sequence reads: CASSETSGGGYTF. The CDR3 nucleotides read TGTGCCAGCAGTGAAACTTCGGGGGGTGGCTACACCTTC. The variable domain in full, with the rest retrieved from reference TRBV5-5 and TRBJ1-2, is DAGVTQSPTHLIKTRGQQVTLRCSPISGHKSVSWYQQVLGQGPQFIFQYYEKEERGRGNFPDRFSARQFPNYSSELNVNALLLGDSALYLCASSETSGGGYTFGSGTRLTVV.

The chain combines TRBV20-1 with TRBJ2-2; no firm D call. V lost 4 bases and J lost 6, with 12 bases in between. This CDR3 contains 13 residues. Per the germline V gene, CDR1 is DFQATT and CDR2 is SNEGSKA (reference sequence). CDR3 protein: CSANSRAAGELFF. DNA for the CDR3: TGCAGTGCTAACAGCCGGGCCGCCGGGGAGCTGTTTTTT.

The genes are TRBV10-3 and TRBJ2-5, with 9 positions matching TRBD2. The J call may be in error: the DNA end matches TRBJ2-1 better. The CDR3 contains 15 residues. CDR1 and CDR2 (germline): ENHRY, SYGVKD. The CDR3 spells CAISPSGAYYNEQFF. The CDR3 DNA is TGTGCCATCAGCCCTAGCGGGGCCTACTACAATGAGCAGTTCTTC.

This clonotype occurred a few times. The chain combines TRBV25-1 with TRBJ1-6; the D gene is possibly TRBD1 (5 bases). Trimming stripped 4 bases from V and 10 bases from J, with 14 bases between. CDR1 MGHDK and CDR2 SYGVNS come from the germline V gene. The CDR3 runs to 14 residues. As DNA, the CDR3 is TGTGCCAGCAGTGGGGCAAAGGGGCAGTCACCCCTCCACTTT. Its protein is CASSGAKGQSPLHF.

This clonotype was picked up a small number of times. The chain recombines TRBV9 with TRBJ2-3, with D possibly TRBD2 on 5 matching bases. Deletions cut 4 bases from V and 4 bases from J, with 19 bases between. The V gene's germline CDR1 is SGDLS and CDR2 YYNGEE. CDR3 length: 16 amino acids. CDR3 region: CASSIRKEGSADTQYF. As DNA, the CDR3 is TGTGCCAGCAGCATTAGAAAAGAGGGTTCAGCAGATACGCAGTATTTT.

This clonotype was counted only a few times. The V call is TRBV5-4, the J call TRBJ2-3; D unresolved. Germline CDR1 SGHNT, CDR2 YYREEE (reference sequence). There are 15 residues in the CDR3. The V gene lost 3 bases and the J gene lost 3 bases, with 14 bases spanning the gap. CDR3 coding DNA: TGTGCCAGCAGCTCCCGTTTGACCACGACAGATACGCAGTATTTT. This sequence encodes CASSSRLTTTDTQYF.

This clonotype has only a few counts. The rearrangement links TRBV14 to TRBJ2-1; no definite D call. The CDR3 has 15 residues. V gave up 1 base and J gave up 1 base, with 8 bases separating them. The germline V gene has CDR1 SGHDN and CDR2 FVKESK. In DNA form, the CDR3 reads TGTGCCAGCAGCCAAGGGATGGGGTCCTACAATGAGCAGTTCTTC. It is translated as CASSQGMGSYNEQFF.

In regard to this clonotype: Germline and junction disagree at one end, which may indicate a read error. The rearrangement uses TRBV6-5 and TRBJ2-7; the D gene could be TRBD1 or TRBD2 (6 bases each). The CDR3 contains 14 residues. The germline gives CDR1 MNHEY, CDR2 SVGAGI. The CDR3 bases are TGTGCCAGCAGCTCACGGGGGCTCGCCTACGACCAGTACTTC. Protein sequence: CASSSRGLAYDQYF.

The chain links TRBV7-3 to TRBJ2-3; D is perhaps TRBD1 or TRBD2 (6 bases each). The CDR3 spans 16 residues. Looked up from germline, CDR1 is SGHTA and CDR2 is FQGTGA. The V and J ends lost 4 bases and 1 base respectively, with 15 bases between them. This CDR3 is CASSSLGASGTDTQYF. Written as DNA, the CDR3 is TGTGCCAGCAGCTCTTTGGGGGCTAGCGGCACAGATACGCAGTATTTT.

The chain joins TRBV28 to TRBJ1-2, with 8 bases identical to TRBD1. The CDR3 contains 13 residues. The trim removed 8 bases at V and 6 bases at J, leaving 8 bases unmatched. Germline values: CDR1 MDHEN, CDR2 SYDVKM. DNA of the CDR3: TGTGCCAGCGGGCCCGGGACAGGCGATGGCTACACCTTC. It specifies CASGPGTGDGYTF.

The chain uses TRBV11-2 and TRBJ2-5, with no clear D. CDR3 length equals 15 residues. The V gene lost 5 bases and the J gene lost 7 bases, with 20 bases spanning the gap. CDR1 SGHAT and CDR2 FQNNGV come from the germline V gene. The CDR3 here is CASSTMGSAVATQYF. DNA of the CDR3: TGTGCCAGCAGCACCATGGGCTCTGCTGTCGCGACCCAGTACTTC.

This clonotype was found a few times. The chain carries TRBV10-3 and TRBJ2-1; 8 bases line up with TRBD1. Germline loops: CDR1 ENHRY, CDR2 SYGVKD. This CDR3 contains 15 residues. V gave up 7 bases and J gave up 7 bases; unmatched junction bases: 12. The CDR3 bases are TGTGCCATCAAAAGGACAGGGAAAGTGGTGAATGAGCAGTTCTTC. Its translation is CAIKRTGKVVNEQFF.

In this sample, this clonotype turned up a few times. The chain employs TRBV12-3 or TRBV12-4 and TRBJ2-5; 7 bases fit TRBD1. The CDR3 has 14 residues. V trimming: 7 bases; J trimming: 4 bases; junction bases outside the gene matches: 9. CDR3 bases: TGTGCCAGCATTGACAGGGATCGCGCAGAGACCCAGTACTTC. Amino acid sequence: CASIDRDRAETQYF.